This T cell receptor beta chain was sequenced in a study of blood T cell repertoires in COVID-19. The overall study: The samples span acute and convalescent COVID-19 from the United States, Italy and Spain.

The protocol was immunoSEQ multiplex PCR, while the TCRdb copy is restricted to in-frame clones and leaves out a portion. The table records about 23,000 clones, 88% of them present only once. The sequenced sample was peripheral blood. The TCR was taken from a man between 70 and 80 years old in a cohort sampled during active COVID-19.

Written as DNA, the CDR3 is TGTGCCAGTCGTAACATCTTAGCGGGAGGGACCCAAGAGACCCAGTACTTC. As protein: CASRNILAGGTQETQYF. The rearrangement uses TRBV19 and TRBJ2-5; TRBD2 aligns across 11 bases. Germline V gene lookup returns CDR1 LNHDA and CDR2 SQIVND (reference sequence). Unmatched junction bases numbered 12, after V lost 8 bases and J lost 1 base. The CDR3 loop spans 17 amino acids.